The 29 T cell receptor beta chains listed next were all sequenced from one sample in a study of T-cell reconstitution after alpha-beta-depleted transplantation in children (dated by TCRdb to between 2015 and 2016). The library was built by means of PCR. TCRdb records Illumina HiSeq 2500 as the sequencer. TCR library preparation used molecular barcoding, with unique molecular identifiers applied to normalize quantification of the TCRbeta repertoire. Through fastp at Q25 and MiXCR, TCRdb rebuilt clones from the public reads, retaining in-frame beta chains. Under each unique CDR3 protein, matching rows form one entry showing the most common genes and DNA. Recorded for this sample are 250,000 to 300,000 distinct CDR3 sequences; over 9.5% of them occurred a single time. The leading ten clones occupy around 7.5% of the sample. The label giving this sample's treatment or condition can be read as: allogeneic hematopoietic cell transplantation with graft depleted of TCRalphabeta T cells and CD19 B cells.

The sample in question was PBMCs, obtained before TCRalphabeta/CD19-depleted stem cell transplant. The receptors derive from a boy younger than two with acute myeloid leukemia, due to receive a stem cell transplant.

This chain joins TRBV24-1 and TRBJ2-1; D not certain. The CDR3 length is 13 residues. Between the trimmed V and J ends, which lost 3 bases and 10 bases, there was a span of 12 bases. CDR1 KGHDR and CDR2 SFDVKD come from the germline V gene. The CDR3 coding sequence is TGTGCCACCAGTGATGCCGACTCCCCGGAGCAGTTCTTC. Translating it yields CATSDADSPEQFF.

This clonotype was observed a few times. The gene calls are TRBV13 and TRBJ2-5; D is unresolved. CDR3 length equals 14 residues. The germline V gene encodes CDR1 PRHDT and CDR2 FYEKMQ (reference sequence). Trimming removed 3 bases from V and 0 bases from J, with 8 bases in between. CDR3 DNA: TGTGCCAGCAGCTTGGCCAGGAACCAAGAGACCCAGTACTTC. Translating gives CASSLARNQETQYF. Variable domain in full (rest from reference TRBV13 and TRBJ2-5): AAGVIQSPRHLIKEKRETATLKCYPIPRHDTVYWYQQGPGQDPQFLISFYEKMQSDKGSIPDRFSAQQFSDYHSELNMSSLELGDSALYFCASSLARNQETQYFGPGTRLLVL.

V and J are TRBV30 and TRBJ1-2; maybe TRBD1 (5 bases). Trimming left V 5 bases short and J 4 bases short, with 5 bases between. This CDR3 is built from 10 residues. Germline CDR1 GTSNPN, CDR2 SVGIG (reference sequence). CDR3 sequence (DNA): TGTGCCTGGCAGGGCTATGGCTACACCTTC. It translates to CAWQGYGYTF.

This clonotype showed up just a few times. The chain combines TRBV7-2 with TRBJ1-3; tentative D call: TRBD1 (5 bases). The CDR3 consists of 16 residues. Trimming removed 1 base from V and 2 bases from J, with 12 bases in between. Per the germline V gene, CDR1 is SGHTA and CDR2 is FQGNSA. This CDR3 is CASSLVPGATGNTIYF. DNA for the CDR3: TGTGCCAGCAGCTTAGTGCCCGGGGCGACTGGAAACACCATATATTTT.

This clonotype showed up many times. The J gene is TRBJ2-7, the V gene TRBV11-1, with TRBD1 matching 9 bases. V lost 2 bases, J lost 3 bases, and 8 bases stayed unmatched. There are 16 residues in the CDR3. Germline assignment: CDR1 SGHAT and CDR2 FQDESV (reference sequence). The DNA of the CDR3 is TGTGCCAGCAGCTTAATTCCGGGACAGGGCCTCTACGAGCAGTACTTC. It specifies CASSLIPGQGLYEQYF. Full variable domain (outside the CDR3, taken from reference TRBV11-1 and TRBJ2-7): EAEVAQSPRYKITEKSQAVAFWCDPISGHATLYWYRQILGQGPELLVQFQDESVVDDSQLPKDRFSAERLKGVDSTLKIQPAELGDSAMYLCASSLIPGQGLYEQYFGPGTRLTVT.

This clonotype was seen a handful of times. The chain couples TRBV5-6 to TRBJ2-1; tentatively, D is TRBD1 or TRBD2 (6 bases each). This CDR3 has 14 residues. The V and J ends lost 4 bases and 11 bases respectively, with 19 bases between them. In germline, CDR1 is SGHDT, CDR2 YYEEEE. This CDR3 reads CASSLVGGPFKQFF. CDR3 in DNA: TGTGCCAGCAGCCTAGTGGGGGGCCCTTTTAAGCAGTTCTTC. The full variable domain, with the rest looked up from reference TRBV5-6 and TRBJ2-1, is DAGVTQSPTHLIKTRGQQVTLRCSPKSGHDTVSWYQQALGQGPQFIFQYYEEEERQRGNFPDRFSGHQFPNYSSELNVNALLLGDSALYLCASSLVGGPFKQFFGPGTRLTVL.

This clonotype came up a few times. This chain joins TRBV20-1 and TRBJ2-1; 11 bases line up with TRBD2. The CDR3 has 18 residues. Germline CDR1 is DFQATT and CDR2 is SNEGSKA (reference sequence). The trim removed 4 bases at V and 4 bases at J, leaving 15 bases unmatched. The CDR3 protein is CSAIRTSGRVRGYNEQFF. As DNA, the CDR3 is TGCAGTGCTATTAGGACTAGCGGGCGGGTCCGAGGTTACAATGAGCAGTTCTTC.

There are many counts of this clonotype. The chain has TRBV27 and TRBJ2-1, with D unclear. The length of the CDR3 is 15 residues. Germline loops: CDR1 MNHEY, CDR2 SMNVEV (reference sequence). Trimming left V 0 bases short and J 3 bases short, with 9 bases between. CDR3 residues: CASSLSVGFYNEQFF. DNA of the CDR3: TGTGCCAGCAGTTTATCGGTGGGATTCTACAATGAGCAGTTCTTC.

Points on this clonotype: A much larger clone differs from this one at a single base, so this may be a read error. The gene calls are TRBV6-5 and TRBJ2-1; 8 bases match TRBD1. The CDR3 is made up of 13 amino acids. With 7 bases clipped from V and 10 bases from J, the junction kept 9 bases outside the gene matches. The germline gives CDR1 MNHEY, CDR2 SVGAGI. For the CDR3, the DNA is TGTGCCAGCACTTCAGGGGGCAAGGAAGAGCAGTTCTTC. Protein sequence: CASTSGGKEEQFF.

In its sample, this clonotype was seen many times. The CDR3 coding sequence is TGTGCCAGCAGTGTCGACAGAAACACTGAAGCTTTCTTT. This codes for CASSVDRNTEAFF. The chain has TRBV12-3 or TRBV12-4 and TRBJ1-1; weak D call: TRBD1 (5 bases). The V gene lost 5 bases and the J gene lost 2 bases, with 9 bases spanning the gap. The CDR3 totals 13 residues.

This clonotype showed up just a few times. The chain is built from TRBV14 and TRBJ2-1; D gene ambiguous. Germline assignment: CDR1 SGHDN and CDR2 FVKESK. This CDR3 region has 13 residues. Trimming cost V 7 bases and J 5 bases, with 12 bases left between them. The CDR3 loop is CASTRFPHNEQFF. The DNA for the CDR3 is TGTGCCAGCACACGGTTCCCCCACAATGAGCAGTTCTTC.

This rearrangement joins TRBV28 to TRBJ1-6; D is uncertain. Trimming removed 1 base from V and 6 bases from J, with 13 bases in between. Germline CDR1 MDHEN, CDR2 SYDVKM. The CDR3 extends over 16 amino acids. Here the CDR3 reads CASSLYGCIGNSPLHF. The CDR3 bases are TGTGCCAGCAGTTTATATGGGTGTATCGGTAATTCACCCCTCCACTTT.

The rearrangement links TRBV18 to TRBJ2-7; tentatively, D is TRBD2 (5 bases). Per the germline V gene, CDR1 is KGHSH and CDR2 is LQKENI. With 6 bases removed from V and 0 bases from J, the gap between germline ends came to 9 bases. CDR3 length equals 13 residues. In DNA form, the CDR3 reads TGTGCCAGCTCTAGCGTTAGCTCCTACGAGCAGTACTTC. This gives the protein CASSSVSSYEQYF.

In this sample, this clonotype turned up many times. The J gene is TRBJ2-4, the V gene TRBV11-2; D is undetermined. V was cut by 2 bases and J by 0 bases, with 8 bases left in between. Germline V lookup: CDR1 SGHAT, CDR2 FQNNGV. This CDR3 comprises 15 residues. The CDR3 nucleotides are TGTGCCAGCAGCTTAAACTGGCTAGCCAAAAACATTCAGTACTTC. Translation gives CASSLNWLAKNIQYF.

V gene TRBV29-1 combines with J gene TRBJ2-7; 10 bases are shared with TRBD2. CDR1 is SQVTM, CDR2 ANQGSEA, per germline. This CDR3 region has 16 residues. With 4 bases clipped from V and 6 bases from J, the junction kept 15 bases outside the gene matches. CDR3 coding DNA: TGCAGCGTTGGTGGGGTGGGACTAGCGCATTACTCCGAGCAGTACTTC. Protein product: CSVGGVGLAHYSEQYF.

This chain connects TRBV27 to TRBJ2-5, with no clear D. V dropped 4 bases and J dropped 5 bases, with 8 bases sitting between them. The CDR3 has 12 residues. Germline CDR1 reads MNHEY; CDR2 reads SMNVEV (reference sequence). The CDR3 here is CASSSREETQYF. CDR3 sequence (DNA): TGTGCCAGCAGTTCTAGAGAGGAGACCCAGTACTTC.

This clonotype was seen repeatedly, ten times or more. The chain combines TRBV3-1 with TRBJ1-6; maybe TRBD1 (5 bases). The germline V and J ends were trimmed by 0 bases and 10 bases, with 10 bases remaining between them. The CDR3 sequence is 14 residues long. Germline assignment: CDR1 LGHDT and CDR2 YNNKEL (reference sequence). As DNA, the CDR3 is TGTGCCAGCAGCCAAGAGCAGGGAGGATCACCCCTCCACTTT. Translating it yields CASSQEQGGSPLHF.

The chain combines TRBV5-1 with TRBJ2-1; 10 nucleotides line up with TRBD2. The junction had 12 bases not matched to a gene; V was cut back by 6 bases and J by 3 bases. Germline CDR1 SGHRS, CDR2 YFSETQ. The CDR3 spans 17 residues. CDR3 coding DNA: TGCGCCAGCAACCCTAGCGGGAGCGTGTTCAACTACAATGAGCAGTTCTTC. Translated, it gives CASNPSGSVFNYNEQFF.

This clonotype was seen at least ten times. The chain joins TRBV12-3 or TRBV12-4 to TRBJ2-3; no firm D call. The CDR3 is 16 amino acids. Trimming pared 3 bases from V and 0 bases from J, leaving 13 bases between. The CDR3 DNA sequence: TGTGCCAGCAGTTTGAGTCCAGAAACTAGCACAGATACGCAGTATTTT. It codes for CASSLSPETSTDTQYF.

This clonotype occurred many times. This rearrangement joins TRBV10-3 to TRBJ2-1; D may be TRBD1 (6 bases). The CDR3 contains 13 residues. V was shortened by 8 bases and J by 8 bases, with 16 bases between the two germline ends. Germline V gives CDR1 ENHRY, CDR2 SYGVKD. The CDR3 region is CAIEGVLKDEQFF. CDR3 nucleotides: TGTGCCATCGAGGGGGTCCTCAAGGATGAGCAGTTCTTC.

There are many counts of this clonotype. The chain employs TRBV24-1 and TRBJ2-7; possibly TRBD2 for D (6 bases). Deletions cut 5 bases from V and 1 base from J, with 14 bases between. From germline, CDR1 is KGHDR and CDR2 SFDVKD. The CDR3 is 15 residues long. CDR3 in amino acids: CATSGPGRGSYEQYF. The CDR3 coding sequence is TGTGCCACCAGTGGTCCCGGGAGAGGTTCCTACGAGCAGTACTTC.

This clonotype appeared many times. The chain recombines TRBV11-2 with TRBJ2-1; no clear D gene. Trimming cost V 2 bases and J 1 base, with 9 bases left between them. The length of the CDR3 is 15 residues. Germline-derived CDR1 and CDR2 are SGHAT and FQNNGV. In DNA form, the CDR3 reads TGTGCCAGCAGCTTACGAGGAGAGTCCTACAATGAGCAGTTCTTC. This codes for CASSLRGESYNEQFF. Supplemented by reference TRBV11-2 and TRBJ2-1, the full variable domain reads EAGVAQSPRYKIIEKRQSVAFWCNPISGHATLYWYQQILGQGPKLLIQFQNNGVVDDSQLPKDRFSAERLKGVDSTLKIQPAKLEDSAVYLCASSLRGESYNEQFFGPGTRLTVL.

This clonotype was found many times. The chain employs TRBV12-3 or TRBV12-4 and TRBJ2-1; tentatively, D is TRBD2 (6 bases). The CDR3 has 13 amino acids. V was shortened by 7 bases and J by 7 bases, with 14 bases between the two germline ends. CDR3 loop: CASTHSGQNEQFF. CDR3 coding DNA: TGTGCCAGCACCCATAGCGGACAAAATGAGCAGTTCTTC.

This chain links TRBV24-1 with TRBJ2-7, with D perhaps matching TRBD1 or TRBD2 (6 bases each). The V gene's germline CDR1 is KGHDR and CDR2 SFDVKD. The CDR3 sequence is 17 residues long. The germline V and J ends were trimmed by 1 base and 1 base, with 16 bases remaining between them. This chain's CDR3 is CATSDFSEGVPSYEQYF. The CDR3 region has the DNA TGTGCCACCAGTGATTTCTCGGAGGGGGTGCCATCCTACGAGCAGTACTTC.

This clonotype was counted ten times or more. This CDR3 reads CASSLGGQPYEQYF. The CDR3, as DNA: TGTGCCAGCAGCTTAGGCGGACAGCCCTACGAGCAGTACTTC. This sequence joins TRBV7-2 and TRBJ2-7; D possibly corresponds to TRBD1 (6 bases). Germline V lookup: CDR1 SGHTA, CDR2 FQGNSA. The CDR3 loop spans 14 amino acids. V lost 1 base, J lost 2 bases, and 9 bases lay in between.

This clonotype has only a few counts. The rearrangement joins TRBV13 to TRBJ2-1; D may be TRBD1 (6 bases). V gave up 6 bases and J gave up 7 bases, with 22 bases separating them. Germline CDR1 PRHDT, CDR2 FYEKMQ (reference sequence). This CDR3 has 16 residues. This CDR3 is CASRIGGTGMLNEQFF. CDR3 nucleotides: TGTGCCAGCAGAATCGGCGGAACAGGGATGCTGAATGAGCAGTTCTTC.

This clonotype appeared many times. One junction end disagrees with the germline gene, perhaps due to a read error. The CDR3 nucleotides are TGTGCCAGCATCTTACGCCCCCTCCCGCGGGGGGTTGTCGGGACCCAGTACTTC. It encodes CASILRPLPRGVVGTQYF. V is TRBV7-2 and J is TRBJ2-5; 8 bases agree with TRBD2. CDR3 length: 18 residues. Germline V gene lookup returns CDR1 SGHTA and CDR2 FQGNSA.

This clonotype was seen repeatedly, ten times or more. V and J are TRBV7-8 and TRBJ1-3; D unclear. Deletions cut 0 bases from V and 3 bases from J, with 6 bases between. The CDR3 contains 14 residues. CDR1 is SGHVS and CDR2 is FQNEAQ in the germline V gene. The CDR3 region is CASSLARVGNTIYF. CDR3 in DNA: TGTGCCAGCAGCTTAGCGAGGGTTGGAAACACCATATATTTT.

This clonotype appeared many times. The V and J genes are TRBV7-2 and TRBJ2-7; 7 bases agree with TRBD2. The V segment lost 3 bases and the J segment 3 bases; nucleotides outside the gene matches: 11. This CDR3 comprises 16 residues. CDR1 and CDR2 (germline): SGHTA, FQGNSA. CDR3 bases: TGTGCCAGCAGCTTCCCCGGGGGAGGGGATCTCTACGAGCAGTACTTC. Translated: CASSFPGGGDLYEQYF.